The clone carrying this TCR beta chain was counted between two and nine times. Its antigen is still unknown. TCRdb called the RT-PCR reads again in MiXCR, with one record for every CDR3 protein. The sample includes about 700,000 distinct CDR3 sequences, around a sixth of them seen just once. The data originate from a study of response to subunit inactivated influenza vaccine. Study-wide points: T cells newly recruited by each seasonal influenza vaccination are few, the authors suggested.

Between the trimmed V and J ends, which lost 7 bases and 11 bases, there was a span of 17 bases. There are 13 residues in the CDR3. CDR1 is SGHVS and CDR2 is FQNEAQ in the germline V gene. The chain links TRBV7-8 to TRBJ1-4; no firm D call. Sequencing used PBMCs from blood, obtained approximately 12 days after vaccination. The sequence derives from a man in his fifties who received an inactivated influenza vaccine. CDR3 loop: CASTHRDGGKLFF. CDR3 nucleotide sequence: TGTGCCAGCACTCACCGCGACGGAGGGAAACTGTTTTTT. Combining the CDR3 with reference TRBV7-8 and TRBJ1-4 gives the whole variable domain GAGVSQSPRYKVAKRGQDVALRCDPISGHVSLFWYQQALGQGPEFLTYFQNEAQLDKSGLPSDRFFAERPEGSVSTLKIQRTQQEDSAVYLCASTHRDGGKLFFGSGTQLSVL.